Presented here are 11 T cell receptor beta chains from one specimen sequenced in a study of type 1 and type 2 diabetes patients. Genomic DNA was the PCR template. A primer set of 30 forward and 13 reverse primers amplified the CDR3. MiXCR, applied by TCRdb to the multiplex PCR reads, yields one record per CDR3 protein. The sample lists 270,000 or so distinct CDR3 sequences; roughly 50% were seen once. Sequenced material: peripheral blood mononuclear cells (PBMCs). Source of these receptors: a man between 18 and 29 years old with type 2 diabetes.

The count of this clonotype is one. J is TRBJ1-5 and V is TRBV20-1, with D hard to call. V lost 3 bases, J lost 1 base, and 10 bases lay in between. Germline-derived CDR1 and CDR2 are DFQATT and SNEGSKA (reference sequence). This CDR3 comprises 14 residues. In DNA form, the CDR3 reads TGCAGTGCTAGTCCGTACCGGAGCAATCAGCCCCAGCATTTT. The encoded protein is CSASPYRSNQPQHF.

The table lists this clonotype with a few counts. CDR3 protein: CASSPSGTYNEQFF. DNA for the CDR3: TGTGCCAGCAGCCCCAGCGGCACCTACAATGAGCAGTTCTTC. The chain joins TRBV7-2 to TRBJ2-1; D perhaps matches TRBD2 (5 bases). From germline, CDR1 is SGHTA and CDR2 FQGNSA. This CDR3 region has 14 residues. Trimming removed 5 bases at V and 2 bases at J, with 10 bases between.

The table lists this clonotype with a few counts. V is TRBV4-1 and J is TRBJ1-5; tentative D call: TRBD1 (6 bases). This CDR3 has 16 residues. CDR1 is MGHRA, CDR2 YSYEKL, per germline. Trimming stripped 4 bases from V and 0 bases from J, with 13 bases between. DNA of the CDR3: TGCGCCAGCAGCCCCCAACAGGGCTATAGCAATCAGCCCCAGCATTTT. Translated, it gives CASSPQQGYSNQPQHF.

This clonotype was counted once. The gene calls are TRBV5-1 and TRBJ2-1, with TRBD2 matching 11 bases. The V gene's germline CDR1 is SGHRS and CDR2 YFSETQ. The CDR3 is 14 amino acids. Trimming at V came to 7 bases and at J to 7 bases, leaving 7 bases not matched to a gene. CDR3 coding DNA: TGCGCCAGCTCTAGCGGGGGGATAAAAAATGAGCAGTTCTTC. It yields the protein CASSSGGIKNEQFF.

Points on this clonotype: A junction boundary mismatches the germline segment, possibly from a read error. The J gene is TRBJ2-2, the V gene TRBV10-1; D is tentatively TRBD1 or TRBD2 (5 bases each). There are 13 residues in the CDR3. Germline V CDR1 and CDR2: WNHNN, SYGVQD (reference sequence). CDR3 nucleotide sequence: TGCGCCAGCAGGAGGGACGGGACCGAGGAGCTGTTTTTT. Translation gives CASRRDGTEELFF.

The rearrangement links TRBV2 to TRBJ1-5, with a weak D call TRBD1 (5 bases). CDR1 SNHLY and CDR2 FYNNEI come from the germline V gene. Trimming shortened V by 10 bases and J by 4 bases, and 11 bases separated the two germline ends. This CDR3 region has 12 residues. The CDR3, as DNA: TGTGCCACAAGGACACGGAATCAGCCCCAGCATTTT. This encodes CATRTRNQPQHF.

The rearrangement uses TRBV14 and TRBJ2-1; no firm D call. V was pared by 2 bases and J by 4 bases, with 6 bases between. Germline V gene data show CDR1 as SGHDN and CDR2 as FVKESK. This CDR3 region has 13 residues. The CDR3 here is CASSQNGYNEQFF. CDR3 bases: TGTGCCAGCAGCCAAAACGGGTACAATGAGCAGTTCTTC.

About this clonotype: Since the CDR3 does not end with the conserved phenylalanine or tryptophan, this likely comes from a read error. The limits of the CDR3 on the DNA are not certain, so only TCRdb's listed CDR3 is given. This rearrangement joins TRBV20-1 to TRBJ2-5; the DNA was not compared with TRBD1, the D call given in the table. In germline, CDR1 is DFQATT, CDR2 SNEGSKA (reference sequence). The CDR3 length is 10 residues, termini included. CDR3 region: CSARGGVQVL.

Regarding this clonotype: Given a much more abundant clone one base away, this may be a read error. Lacking the conserved final phenylalanine or tryptophan, this CDR3 likely reflects a read error. The rearrangement joins TRBV25-1 to TRBJ1-1; the D is unclear. Looked up from germline, CDR1 is MGHDK and CDR2 is SYGVNS. The CDR3 is 13 residues long. Trimming removed 6 bases from V and 1 base from J, with 9 bases in between. The CDR3 DNA sequence: TGTGCCAGCAGGGGGTTTGGGAACACTGAAGCTTTCCTT. It translates to CASRGFGNTEAFL.

The V and J genes are TRBV7-8 and TRBJ1-1; unclear D gene. The CDR3 extends over 14 amino acids. Germline V gene sequence: CDR1 SGHVS, CDR2 FQNEAQ. The ends were cut back, 8 bases at V and 1 base at J, with 14 bases in the middle. CDR3 in amino acids: CASGLGGSNTEAFF. The CDR3, as DNA: TGTGCCAGCGGGCTGGGCGGATCGAACACTGAAGCTTTCTTT.

This clonotype was seen a handful of times. The chain carries TRBV10-3 and TRBJ2-7, with D possibly matching TRBD1 (6 bases). Trimming left V 11 bases short and J 5 bases short, with 19 bases between. Per the germline V gene, CDR1 is ENHRY and CDR2 is SYGVKD. The CDR3 has 13 amino acids. The CDR3 loop is CAAKGELNHEQYF. The CDR3 nucleotides are TGTGCCGCAAAGGGGGAGCTAAATCACGAGCAGTACTTC.